The 8 T cell receptor beta chains below were found in one sample sequenced in a study of PD-1 blockade in classical Hodgkin lymphoma. Produced via immunoSEQ multiplex PCR; TCRdb's table is partial and in-frame only. The sample lists over 60,000 clones; around 75% were seen once. Every single patient, without exception, relapsed after autologous stem cell transplantation, and brentuximab vedotin exposure varied. The material was peripheral blood mononuclear cells (PBMCs), obtained before the second cycle of nivolumab. The receptors derive from a human donor with classical Hodgkin lymphoma.

This chain links TRBV6-5 with TRBJ1-1; 7 nucleotides line up with TRBD1. The germline gives CDR1 MNHEY, CDR2 SVGAGI. J lost 4 bases, V lost 5 bases, and 7 bases had no gene match. The CDR3 has 14 residues. The DNA for the CDR3 is TGTGCCAGCAGTACGATACCAGGGGGCACTGAAGCTTTCTTT. Amino acid sequence: CASSTIPGGTEAFF.

The chain has TRBV7-3 and TRBJ2-5; the D gene is possibly TRBD1 (6 bases). V was trimmed by 2 bases and J by 5 bases, leaving 15 bases between them. CDR3 length: 15 amino acids. Germline values: CDR1 SGHTA, CDR2 FQGTGA. In DNA, the CDR3 is TGTGCCAGCAGCTTAGTGGGACACTACGGGGAGACCCAGTACTTC. Its protein is CASSLVGHYGETQYF.

The chain couples TRBV6-6 to TRBJ1-2; possibly TRBD1 for D (6 bases). The CDR3 sequence is 12 residues long. CDR1 and CDR2 from the germline V gene are MNHNY and SVGAGI (reference sequence). The V and J ends lost 5 bases and 4 bases respectively, with 8 bases between them. The CDR3 region is CASSGQTYGYTF. In DNA, the CDR3 is TGTGCCAGCAGTGGACAGACCTATGGCTACACCTTC.

This chain joins TRBV19 and TRBJ2-1; D tentatively reads TRBD1 or TRBD2 (5 bases each). Trimming left V 7 bases short and J 10 bases short, with 14 bases between. In germline, CDR1 is LNHDA, CDR2 SQIVND (reference sequence). The CDR3 contains 12 residues. DNA for the CDR3: TGTGCCAGTACCACCGCGAGGGGAGAGCAGTTCTTC. This encodes CASTTARGEQFF.

The CDR3 spells CASSSRSSGANVLTF. Here the CDR3 DNA reads TGTGCCAGCAGCTCACGGAGCTCTGGGGCCAACGTCCTGACTTTC. The chain employs TRBV2 and TRBJ2-6; D is unclear. The CDR3 contains 15 residues. The V end was cut by 6 bases, the J end by 0 bases, with 9 bases between. In germline, CDR1 is SNHLY, CDR2 FYNNEI.

The V call is TRBV9, the J call TRBJ2-3; possibly TRBD2 for D (7 bases). This CDR3 is 16 amino acids long. Germline V gene sequence: CDR1 SGDLS, CDR2 YYNGEE. Trimming removed 3 bases at V and 2 bases at J, with 16 bases between. CDR3 in amino acids: CASSAPEGGATDTQYF. Written as DNA, the CDR3 is TGTGCCAGCAGCGCCCCGGAAGGGGGGGCCACAGATACGCAGTATTTT.

The chain links TRBV11-1 to TRBJ2-4; 11 positions match TRBD2. The ends lost 1 base at V and 6 bases at J; junction bases unmatched: 8. Germline CDR1 SGHAT, CDR2 FQDESV (reference sequence). This CDR3 comprises 17 residues. The DNA of the CDR3 is TGTGCCAGCAGCTTAGGCCTAGCGGGGGGCCAGGGAAACATTCAGTACTTC. This encodes CASSLGLAGGQGNIQYF.

The rearrangement uses TRBV4-2 and TRBJ2-7; 7 bases map to TRBD1. Trimming took 2 bases from V and 0 from J; bases not matched to a gene: 4. The length of the CDR3 is 15 residues. Germline V gene sequence: CDR1 LGHNA, CDR2 YNFKEQ. CDR3 coding DNA: TGTGCCAGCAGCCAATCGACAGGGAACTCCTACGAGCAGTACTTC. Protein product: CASSQSTGNSYEQYF.